Listed here is a single T cell receptor (beta chain). This specimen belongs to a study of technical replicates of blood from several donors. The junction had 19 bases not matched to a gene; V was cut back by 3 bases and J by 6 bases. In germline, CDR1 is SEHNR, CDR2 FQNEAQ (reference sequence). The CDR3 runs to 18 residues. Method: immunoSEQ multiplex PCR; TCRdb's copy keeps in-frame clones and lacks some. The sample contains 95,000 to 100,000 clones, nearly 96% of which appear only once. The sequence was obtained from a human donor in good health. The chain uses TRBV7-9 and TRBJ2-5; 7 nucleotides line up with TRBD1. Source material: T cells isolated from PBMCs. The CDR3 sequence is CASSLSYLLDRDEKTQYF. The DNA of the CDR3 is TGTGCCAGCAGCTTGTCTTACCTCCTCGACAGGGACGAAAAGACCCAGTACTTC.